This TCR beta chain was recovered during a study of CD8 T cells in Susac syndrome. Study findings and constraints: The study admitted that it had a relatively small number of individuals in its TCR sequencing and HLA analysis.

The CDR3 has 16 amino acids. Germline CDR1 is SGHTA and CDR2 is FQGNSA. With V trimmed by 5 bases and J by 5 bases, 11 bases remained unmatched. As for this clonotype: Its antigen is undetermined.

The RNA, about 0.5 to 1 ug, was put through reverse transcription using random hexamers. Amplification of the TCR beta CDR3 was carried out by immunoSEQ multiplex PCR, which spanned a total of 54 Vbeta and 13 Jbeta segments. In TCRdb, the immunoSEQ multiplex PCR reads were re-called with MiXCR into one record per CDR3 protein. This repertoire shows 100,000 to 150,000 distinct CDR3 sequences, 90% to 95% found once; its top ten account for around 0.12%. Negative isolation yielded CD4+ and CD8+ T cells, and FACS enriched TEMRA cells. Sequenced material: CD4+ T cells from PBMCs. This clonotype was obtained from a human donor in good health. The rearrangement joins TRBV7-2 to TRBJ2-1, with TRBD2 matching over 8 bases. CDR3 sequence: CASSPGGGRLHNEQFF. For the CDR3, the DNA is TGTGCCAGCAGCCCGGGCGGCGGGAGGTTACACAATGAGCAGTTCTTC.